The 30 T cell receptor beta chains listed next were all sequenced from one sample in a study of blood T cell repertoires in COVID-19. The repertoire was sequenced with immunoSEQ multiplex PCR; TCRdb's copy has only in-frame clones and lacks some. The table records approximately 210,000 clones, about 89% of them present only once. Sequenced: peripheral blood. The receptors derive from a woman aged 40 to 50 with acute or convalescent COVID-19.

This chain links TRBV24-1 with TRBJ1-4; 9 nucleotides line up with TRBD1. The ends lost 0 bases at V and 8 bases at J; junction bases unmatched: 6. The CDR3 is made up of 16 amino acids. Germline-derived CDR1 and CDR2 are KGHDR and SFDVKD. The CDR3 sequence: CATSDLLGQGSEKLFF. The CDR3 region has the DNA TGTGCCACCAGTGATTTGCTGGGACAGGGAAGCGAAAAACTGTTTTTT.

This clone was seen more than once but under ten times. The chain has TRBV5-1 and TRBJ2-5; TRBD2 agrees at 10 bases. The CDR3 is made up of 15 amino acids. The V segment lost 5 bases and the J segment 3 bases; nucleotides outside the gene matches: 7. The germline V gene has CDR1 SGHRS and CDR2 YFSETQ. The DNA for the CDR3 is TGCGCCAGCAGGATTCAGAGCGGGGGGGAAGAGACCCAGTACTTC. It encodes CASRIQSGGEETQYF. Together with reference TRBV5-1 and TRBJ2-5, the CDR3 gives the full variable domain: KAGVTQTPRYLIKTRGQQVTLSCSPISGHRSVSWYQQTPGQGLQFLFEYFSETQRNKGNFPGRFSGRQFSNSRSEMNVSTLELGDSALYLCASRIQSGGEETQYFGPGTRLLVL.

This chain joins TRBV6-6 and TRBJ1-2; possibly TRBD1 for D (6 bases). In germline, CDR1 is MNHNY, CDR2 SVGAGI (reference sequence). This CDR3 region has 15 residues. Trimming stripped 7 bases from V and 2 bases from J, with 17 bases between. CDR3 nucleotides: TGTGCCAGCACCTTACAAGGGGGAGGGAACTATGGCTACACCTTC. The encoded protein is CASTLQGGGNYGYTF.

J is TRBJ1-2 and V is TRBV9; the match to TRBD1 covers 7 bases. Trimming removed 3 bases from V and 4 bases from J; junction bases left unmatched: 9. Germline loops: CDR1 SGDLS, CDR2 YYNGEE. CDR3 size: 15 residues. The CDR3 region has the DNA TGTGCCAGCAGCGCAAGGACAGGTCTCGCCTATGGCTACACCTTC. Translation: CASSARTGLAYGYTF.

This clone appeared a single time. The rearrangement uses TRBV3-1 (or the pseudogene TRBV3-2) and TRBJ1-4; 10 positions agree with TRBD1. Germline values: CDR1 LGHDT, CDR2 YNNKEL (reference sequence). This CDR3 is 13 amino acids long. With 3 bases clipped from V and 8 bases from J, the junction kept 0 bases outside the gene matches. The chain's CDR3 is CASSQGQGEKLFF. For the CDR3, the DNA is TGTGCCAGCAGCCAGGGACAGGGGGAAAAACTGTTTTTT.

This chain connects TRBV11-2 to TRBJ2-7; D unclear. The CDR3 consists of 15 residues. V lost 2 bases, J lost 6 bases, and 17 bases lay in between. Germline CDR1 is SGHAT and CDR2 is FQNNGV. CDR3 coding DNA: TGTGCCAGCAGCTTATCCATCTTCTTAGAAACCGAGCAGTACGTC. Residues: CASSLSIFLETEQYV.

CDR3 DNA: TGCGCCAGCAGCTCGGGAACGGGTAGCAATCAGCCCCAGCATTTT. Translated, it gives CASSSGTGSNQPQHF. The chain uses TRBV5-1 and TRBJ1-5; D gene uncertain. Germline CDR1 is SGHRS and CDR2 is YFSETQ. V was shortened by 3 bases and J by 0 bases, with 10 bases between the two germline ends. The CDR3 is 15 amino acids.

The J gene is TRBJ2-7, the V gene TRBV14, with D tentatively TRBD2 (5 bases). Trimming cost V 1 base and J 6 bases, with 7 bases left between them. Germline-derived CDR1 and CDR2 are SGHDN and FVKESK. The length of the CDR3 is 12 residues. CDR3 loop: CASSQGRGEQYV. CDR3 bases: TGTGCCAGCAGCCAAGGTCGGGGCGAGCAGTACGTC.

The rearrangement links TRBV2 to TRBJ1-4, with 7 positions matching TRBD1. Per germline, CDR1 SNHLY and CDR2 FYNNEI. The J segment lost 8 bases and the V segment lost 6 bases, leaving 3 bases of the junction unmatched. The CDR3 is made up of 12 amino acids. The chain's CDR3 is CASRTGREKLFF. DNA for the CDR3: TGTGCCAGCAGGACAGGGAGGGAAAAACTGTTTTTT.

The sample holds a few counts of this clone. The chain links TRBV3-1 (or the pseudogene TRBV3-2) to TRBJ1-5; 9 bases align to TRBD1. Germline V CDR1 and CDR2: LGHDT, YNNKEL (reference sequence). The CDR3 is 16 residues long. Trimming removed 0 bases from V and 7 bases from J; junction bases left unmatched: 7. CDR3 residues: CASSQDTGGKRQPQHF. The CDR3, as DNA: TGTGCCAGCAGCCAAGATACAGGGGGCAAAAGACAGCCCCAGCATTTT.

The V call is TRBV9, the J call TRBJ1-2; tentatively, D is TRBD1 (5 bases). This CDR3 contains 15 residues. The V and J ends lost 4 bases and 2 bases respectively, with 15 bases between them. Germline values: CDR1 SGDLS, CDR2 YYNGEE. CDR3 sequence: CASSLTSTENYGYTF. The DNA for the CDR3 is TGTGCCAGCAGCTTGACGTCGACAGAGAACTATGGCTACACCTTC.

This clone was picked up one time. CDR3 DNA: TGTGCCAGCAGCCCGACAGGGGAGCGCGAGACCCAGTACTTC. This codes for CASSPTGERETQYF. V gene TRBV28 combines with J gene TRBJ2-5, with 8 bases matching TRBD1. CDR3 length equals 14 residues. The germline gives CDR1 MDHEN, CDR2 SYDVKM. V shed 6 bases, J shed 5 bases, and the junction held 8 bases outside the gene matches. The variable domain in full, completed from reference TRBV28 and TRBJ2-5, reads DVKVTQSSRYLVKRTGEKVFLECVQDMDHENMFWYRQDPGLGLRLIYFSYDVKMKEKGDIPEGYSVSREKKERFSLILESASTNQTSMYLCASSPTGERETQYFGPGTRLLVL.

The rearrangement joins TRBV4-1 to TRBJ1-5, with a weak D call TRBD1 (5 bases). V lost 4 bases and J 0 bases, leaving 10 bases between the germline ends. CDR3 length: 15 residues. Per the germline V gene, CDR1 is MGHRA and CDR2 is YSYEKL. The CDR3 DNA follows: TGCGCCAGCAGCCCCGGCAGGGCTAGCAATCAGCCCCAGCATTTT. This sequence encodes CASSPGRASNQPQHF.

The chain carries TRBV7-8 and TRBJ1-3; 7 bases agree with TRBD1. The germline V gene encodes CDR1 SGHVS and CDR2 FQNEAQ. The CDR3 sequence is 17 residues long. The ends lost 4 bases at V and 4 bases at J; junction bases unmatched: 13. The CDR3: CASSSGRGQLTGNTIYF. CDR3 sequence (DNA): TGTGCCAGCAGCTCAGGCCGGGGACAGCTCACCGGAAACACCATATATTTT.

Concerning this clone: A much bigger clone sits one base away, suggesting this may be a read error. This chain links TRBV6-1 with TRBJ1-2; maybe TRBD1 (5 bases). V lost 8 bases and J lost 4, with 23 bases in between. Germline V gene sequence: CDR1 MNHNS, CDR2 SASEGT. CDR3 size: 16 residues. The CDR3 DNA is TGTGCCAGCGGTGCAGGGCCCGAGAGCACTTCCTATGGCTACACCTTC. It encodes CASGAGPESTSYGYTF.

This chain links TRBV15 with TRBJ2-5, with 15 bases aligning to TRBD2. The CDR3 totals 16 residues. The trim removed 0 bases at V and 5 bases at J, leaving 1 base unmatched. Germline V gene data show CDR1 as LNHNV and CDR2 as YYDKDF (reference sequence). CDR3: CATSREGTSGGETQYF. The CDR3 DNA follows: TGTGCCACCAGCAGAGAAGGGACTAGCGGGGGGGAGACCCAGTACTTC.

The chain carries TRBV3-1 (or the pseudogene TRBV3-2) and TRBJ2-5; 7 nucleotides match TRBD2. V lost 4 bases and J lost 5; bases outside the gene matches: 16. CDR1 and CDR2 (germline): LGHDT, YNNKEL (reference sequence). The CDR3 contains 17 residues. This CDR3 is CASSPLPGLEGGETQYF. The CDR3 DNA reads TGTGCCAGCAGCCCACTTCCCGGACTAGAGGGAGGTGAGACCCAGTACTTC.

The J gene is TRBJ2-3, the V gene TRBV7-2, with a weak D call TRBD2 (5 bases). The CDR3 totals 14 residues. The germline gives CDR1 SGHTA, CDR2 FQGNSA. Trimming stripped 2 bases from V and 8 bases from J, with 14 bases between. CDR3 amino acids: CASSLRTGEGTQYF. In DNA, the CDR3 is TGTGCCAGCAGCTTAAGGACGGGTGAGGGTACGCAGTATTTT.

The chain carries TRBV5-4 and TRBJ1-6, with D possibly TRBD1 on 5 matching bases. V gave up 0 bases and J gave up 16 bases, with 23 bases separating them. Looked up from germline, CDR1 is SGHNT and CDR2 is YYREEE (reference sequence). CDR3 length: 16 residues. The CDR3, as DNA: TGTGCCAGCAGCTTGGGCGGAGTGGGGGGGGTCGGCTGGCTCCACTTT. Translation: CASSLGGVGGVGWLHF.

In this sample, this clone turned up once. This chain's CDR3 is CASSLVTGGTGELFF. The CDR3 bases are TGTGCCAGCAGCTTAGTGACAGGGGGGACCGGGGAGCTGTTTTTT. J is TRBJ2-2 and V is TRBV11-2, with 9 bases lining up with TRBD1. Per the germline V gene, CDR1 is SGHAT and CDR2 is FQNNGV. The CDR3 is 15 residues long. V lost 1 base, J lost 5 bases, and 2 bases stayed unmatched.

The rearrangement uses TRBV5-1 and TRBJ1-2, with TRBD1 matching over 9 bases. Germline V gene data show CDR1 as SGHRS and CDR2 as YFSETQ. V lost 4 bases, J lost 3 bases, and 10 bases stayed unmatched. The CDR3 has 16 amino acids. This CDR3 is CASSEDPGQGYYGYTF. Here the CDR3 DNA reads TGCGCCAGCAGCGAAGATCCGGGACAGGGCTACTATGGCTACACCTTC.

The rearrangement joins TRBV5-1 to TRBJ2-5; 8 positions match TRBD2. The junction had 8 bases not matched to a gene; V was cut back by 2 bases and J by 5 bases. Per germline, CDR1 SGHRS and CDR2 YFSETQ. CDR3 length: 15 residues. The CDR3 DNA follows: TGCGCCAGCAGCTTCACGAACGGGGGGGCTGAGACCCAGTACTTC. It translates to CASSFTNGGAETQYF.

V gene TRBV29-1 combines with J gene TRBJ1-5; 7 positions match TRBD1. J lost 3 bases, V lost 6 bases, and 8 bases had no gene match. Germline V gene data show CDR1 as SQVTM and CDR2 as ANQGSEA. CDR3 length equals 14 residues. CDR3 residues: CSVRAGGLNQPQHF. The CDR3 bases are TGCAGCGTCCGTGCAGGGGGACTCAATCAGCCCCAGCATTTT.

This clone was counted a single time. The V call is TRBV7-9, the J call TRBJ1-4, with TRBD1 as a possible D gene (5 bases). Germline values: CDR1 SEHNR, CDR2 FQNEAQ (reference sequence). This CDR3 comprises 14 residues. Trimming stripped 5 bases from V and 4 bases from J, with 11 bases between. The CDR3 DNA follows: TGTGCCAGCAGCGAACACAGGAGTAATGAAAAACTGTTTTTT. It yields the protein CASSEHRSNEKLFF. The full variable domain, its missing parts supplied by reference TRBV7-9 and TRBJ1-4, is DTGVSQNPRHKITKRGQNVTFRCDPISEHNRLYWYRQTLGQGPEFLTYFQNEAQLEKSRLLSDRFSAERPKGSFSTLEIQRTEQGDSAMYLCASSEHRSNEKLFFGSGTQLSVL.

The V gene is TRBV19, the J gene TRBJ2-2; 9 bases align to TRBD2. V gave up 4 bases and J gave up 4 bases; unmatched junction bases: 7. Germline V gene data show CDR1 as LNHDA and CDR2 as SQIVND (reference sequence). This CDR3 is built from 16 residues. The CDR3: CASSNDAGGLTGELFF. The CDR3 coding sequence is TGTGCCAGTAGTAACGATGCGGGGGGGCTCACCGGGGAGCTGTTTTTT.

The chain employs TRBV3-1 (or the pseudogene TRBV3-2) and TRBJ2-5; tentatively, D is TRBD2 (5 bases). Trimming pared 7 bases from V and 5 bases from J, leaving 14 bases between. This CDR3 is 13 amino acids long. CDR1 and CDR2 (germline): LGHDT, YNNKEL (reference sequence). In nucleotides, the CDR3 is TGTGCCAGCATCCCGGGGTATTCGGAGACCCAGTACTTC. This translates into CASIPGYSETQYF.

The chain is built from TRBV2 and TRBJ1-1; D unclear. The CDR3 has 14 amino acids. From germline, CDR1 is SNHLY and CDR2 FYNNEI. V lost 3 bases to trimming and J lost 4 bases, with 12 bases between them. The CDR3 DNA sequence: TGTGCCAGCAGTGAGTATCGGGTGGGCACTGAAGCTTTCTTT. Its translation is CASSEYRVGTEAFF.

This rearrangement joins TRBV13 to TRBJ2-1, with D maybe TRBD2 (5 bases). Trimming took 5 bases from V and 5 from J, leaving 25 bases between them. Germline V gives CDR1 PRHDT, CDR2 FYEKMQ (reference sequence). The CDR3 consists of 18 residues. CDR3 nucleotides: TGTGCCAGCAGCCAGATTCGGGGTAGCGAGTTTCGGGACAATGAGCAGTTCTTC. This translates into CASSQIRGSEFRDNEQFF.

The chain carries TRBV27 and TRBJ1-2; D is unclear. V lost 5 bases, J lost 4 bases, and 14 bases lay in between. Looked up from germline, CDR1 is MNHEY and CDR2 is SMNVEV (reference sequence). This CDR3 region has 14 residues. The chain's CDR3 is CASSISGFGYGYTF. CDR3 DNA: TGTGCCAGCAGTATCTCCGGGTTTGGCTATGGCTACACCTTC.

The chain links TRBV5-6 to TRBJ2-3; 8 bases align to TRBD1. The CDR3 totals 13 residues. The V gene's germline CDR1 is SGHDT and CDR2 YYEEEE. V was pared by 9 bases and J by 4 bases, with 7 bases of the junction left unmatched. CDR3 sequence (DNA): TGTGCCACTGGACAGGGAAGGTCAGATACGCAGTATTTT. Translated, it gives CATGQGRSDTQYF.